The T cell receptor beta chain described here comes from a study of T-cell memory formation after mild COVID-19 (dated by TCRdb to the early 2020s). Background on the whole study: TCR sequence clusters from the two donors were largely donor specific. In a couple of donors, T-cell clones that expanded and contracted after mild COVID-19 were followed by sequencing TCRalpha and TCRbeta repertoires longitudinally. Two young, previously healthy adult volunteers made up the cohort, one male and one female. Points the paper makes about the study in general: Clones contracting from day 15 to 85 had balanced CD4/CD8 phenotypes, while a second wave expanding from day 15 to 37 was biased towards CD4+. SARS-CoV-2 specificity of the second-wave clones peaking on day 37 was not confirmed. Only two mild cases were covered in the study, and larger cohorts including severe cases with pre-infection samples were considered necessary. Some responding clones were found in pre-infection memory, which suggests that pre-existing cross-reactive memory T cells took part in the SARS-CoV-2 response. Contracting CD4+ clones were located mainly in the CM and EM memory subsets, whereas CD8+ clones were found to be enriched in EMRA.

Sequencing instrument: Illumina NovaSeq 6000. cDNA libraries for TCRalpha and TCRbeta were prepared by 5'RACE using constant-segment primers, with sample barcodes and unique molecular identifiers added. RNA was extracted from every sample with Trizol reagent. Library amplification was performed in two PCR steps, and a second sample barcode and Illumina TruSeq adapters were introduced in the second step. The libraries were sequenced on an Illumina NovaSeq using 2 x 150 bp paired-end reads. Concerning the study's data processing: Demultiplexing of reads and collapsing into UMI-guided consensus sequences were performed with migec v1.2.7. Using mixcr v2.1.11, the UMI consensuses were aligned to TRA and TRB V and J templates and assembled into clonotypes. A clonotype was counted as expanded or contracted only when both edgeR and NoisET called the clonotype significant, with the noise models trained on biological replicates. For edgeR calls, the cutoffs were a false discovery rate-adjusted p below 0.01 and a log2 fold-change threshold of 1. As an exploratory analysis of dynamics, max-normalized trajectories of the 1000 most abundant clonotypes were examined with PCA combined with hierarchical clustering. Separately sequenced CD4+ and CD8+ repertoires were used to assign a CD4 or CD8 phenotype to each responding clone. TCRdb reprocessed the public reads (quality trimming at Q25 with fastp, clone calling with MiXCR) and kept in-frame beta chains. Each entry is one CDR3 protein sequence, shown with its most common DNA and genes. The V and J calls shown here were made by TCRdb, not taken from the authors' results. In this sample the table shows about 250,000 distinct CDR3 sequences, about a sixth of which occur a single time. Of the sample, 20% to 25% falls within the top ten clones.

CDR1 SGHRS and CDR2 YFSETQ were looked up in the germline V gene. V is clipped by 0 bases and J by 3 bases, and the sequence between their germline boundaries is 12 bases long. The CDR3 numbers 15 residues from cysteine through phenylalanine. Only the CDR3 region is kept as DNA, spanning 45 bases read in frame from base 1. Ficoll-Paque density gradient centrifugation was used to isolate PBMCs. With regard to this clonotype: Its antigen target is currently unknown. Per-base qualities were not stored, and no clone one base away is much larger.

The receptor chain draws on TRBV5-1 and TRBJ1-2; the D gene is perhaps TRBD1, on 6 matching bases. This receptor was taken from a man younger than 30 who had mild COVID-19 (a few samples of this study predate the infection). The sample titles of this study are shuffled in the database, so cell type and time point are left out; the donor was told from shared clones. The sample taken for sequencing was PBMCs or a T cell subset sorted from them (not recorded which). The DNA sequence is TGCGCCAGCAGCTTGGTACGGGGGGCGGACTATGGCTACACCTTC. Its product reads: CASSLVRGADYGYTF.